This note documents a single TCR beta chain sequence. With 60 Vbeta and 13 Jbeta primers, the PCR was carried out. Repertoires were generated with immunoSEQ multiplex PCR, while TCRdb's copy carries only in-frame clones and drops some. The table records about 140,000 clones, 80% to 90% of them present only once. The sample is drawn from a study of cytomegalovirus exposure and HLA in healthy donors. Sequenced material: PBMCs. The clonotype originates from a woman aged 30 to 39 in good health and CMV-seronegative.

This chain's CDR3 is CASSQPGTVTYNEQFF. The CDR3 DNA follows: TGTGCCAGCAGCCAACCCGGGACTGTCACCTACAATGAGCAGTTCTTC. The V call is TRBV16, the J call TRBJ2-1; D may be TRBD2 (6 bases). The CDR3 extends over 16 amino acids. Germline CDR1 and CDR2: KGHSY and FQNENV. Trimming removed 2 bases at V and 2 bases at J, with 13 bases between. Full variable domain (outside the CDR3, taken from reference TRBV16 and TRBJ2-1): GEEVAQTPKHLVRGEGQKAKLYCAPIKGHSYVFWYQQVLKNEFKFLISFQNENVFDETGMPKERFSAKCLPNSPCSLEIQATKLEDSAVYFCASSQPGTVTYNEQFFGPGTRLTVL.